This T cell receptor (beta chain) stems from a study of OX40 agonist ivuxolimab in advanced cancers. Turning to the study itself: Partial responses were recorded for three patients, including one with hepatocellular carcinoma and two with cutaneous melanoma.

This clone was seen once. Germline CDR1 is MNHEY and CDR2 is SVGAGI. The CDR3 is made up of 14 amino acids. V dropped 0 bases and J dropped 4 bases, with 7 bases sitting between them. Assay used: immunoSEQ multiplex PCR; TCRdb lists only in-frame clones, some missing. The sample lists about 45,000 clones; about 80% were seen once. This clonotype originated in an adult with an advanced solid tumor such as melanoma, head and neck, liver or kidney cancer. The source was CD4+ or CD8+ T cells sorted from blood, collected in a trial of the OX40 agonist ivuxolimab. The chain employs TRBV6-5 and TRBJ2-1; the D gene is possibly TRBD2 (6 bases). The CDR3 nucleotides are TGTGCCAGCAGTTACTCCGGGACTTACAATGAGCAGTTCTTC. It encodes CASSYSGTYNEQFF.